The clone carrying this T cell receptor (beta chain) occurred a few times. Its specificity is not known. Use of 60 Vbeta and 13 Jbeta primers characterized the PCR. TCRdb's table, derived via immunoSEQ multiplex PCR, lists solely in-frame clones and lacks some. The sample lists around 130,000 clones, 65% to 90% occurring once. The sample comes from a study of cytomegalovirus exposure and HLA in healthy donors. Whole-study results and caveats: For most TCR beta V segments, an earlier analysis put the productive rate at about 90% or about 30% of the time.

This CDR3 spans 16 amino acids. Trimming took 0 bases from V and 1 from J, leaving 12 bases between them. Sequencing input: PBMCs. The chain joins TRBV23-1 to TRBJ1-2; D remains ambiguous. TRBV23-1 is noted as an ORF with a role that remains uncertain. The sequence was collected from a girl aged 2 to 10 in good health and CMV-seronegative. CDR3 sequence (DNA): TGCGCCAGCAGTCAATCAGGCGACACCATTAACTATGGCTACACCTTC. The encoded protein is CASSQSGDTINYGYTF.